This TCR beta chain was recorded in a study of vaccination and CD4 T cells after COVID-19. Looking at the study overall: SARS-CoV-2, HCoV-NL63, HCoV-OC43 and HCoV-229E supplied the overlapping spike peptides used to stimulate cells. General study points: Convalescent patients' clones that were vaccine-specific were spike mono-reactive in 304 of 307 cases.

V lost 0 bases and J 0 bases, leaving 16 bases between the germline ends. CDR1 and CDR2 (germline): SGHKS, YYEKEE (reference sequence). The CDR3 sequence is 17 residues long. Cultured CD4+ T cells had their DNA profiled by the Oncomine TCR Beta short-read assay. TCRdb recomputed calls from the PCR reads with MiXCR, one row per CDR3 protein. The table lists about 11,000 distinct CDR3 sequences, 70% of them singletons. Treatment of the sample: approximately nine-day PBMC culture with coronavirus spike peptide pools or control peptides (ViraFEST assay). Expansion of antigen-specific T cells with peptide pools by ViraFEST preceded sequencing of TCRs. Cultures of PBMCs, 1.5 million to 2 million per well, were set up with roughly 10 IU/ml IL-2 and around 9.8 ug/ml peptide pools. Concerning this clonotype: The antigen remains undetermined.

J is TRBJ2-7 and V is TRBV5-5; D call uncertain. The sequence derives from a human donor who had recovered from COVID-19. Sequences were obtained from CD4+ T cells from blood, cultured in vitro. The CDR3 protein is CASSLAGIRGGSYEQYF. The CDR3 DNA follows: TGTGCCAGCAGCTTGGCCGGCATACGAGGCGGCTCCTACGAGCAGTACTTC.